These T cell receptor beta chains were read from a single sample in a study of blood T cell repertoires in COVID-19. Assay used: immunoSEQ multiplex PCR; TCRdb lists only in-frame clones, some missing. Of around 300,000 clones in the sample, approximately 88% were seen once. Sequenced material: peripheral blood. Receptors originate from a woman aged 40 to 50 who had recovered from COVID-19. CDR3s include the opening cysteine and the closing phenylalanine or tryptophan. The D gene is left open where the match is weak. Some rows have no size entry. The others give once, few or many, or a class for an expanded clone.

few	TRBD1	16	TRBV28	TRBJ2-7	CASSLISGQGSYEQYF	TGTGCCAGCAGTTTAATTTCGGGACAGGGAAGCTACGAGCAGTACTTC
.	TRBD1	15	TRBV19	TRBJ2-1	CASSISGTGFDEQFF	TGTGCCAGTAGTATATCGGGGACAGGGTTCGATGAGCAGTTCTTC
.	.	13	TRBV29-1	TRBJ1-4	CSVVETTNEKLFF	TGCAGCGTTGTGGAGACAACTAATGAAAAACTGTTTTTT
.	.	14	TRBV30	TRBJ1-4	CAWSVGGADEKLFF	TGTGCCTGGAGTGTAGGGGGGGCTGATGAAAAACTGTTTTTT
.	TRBD1	14	TRBV19	TRBJ2-3	CASRDRGQVDTQYF	TGTGCCAGTAGAGATAGGGGGCAGGTAGATACGCAGTATTTT
.	.	15	TRBV19	TRBJ2-3	CASSIDPTGTDTQYF	TGTGCCAGTAGTATAGATCCCACAGGGACAGATACGCAGTATTTT
.	.	15	TRBV14	TRBJ2-1	CASSLSFRGNNEQFF	TGTGCCAGCAGCCTCTCATTCCGCGGCAACAATGAGCAGTTCTTC
.	TRBD2	15	TRBV19	TRBJ2-3	CASSPEGLSRDTQYF	TGTGCCAGTAGTCCCGAGGGACTATCCCGAGATACGCAGTATTTT
once	.	15	TRBV10-3	TRBJ1-4	CAISESSAANEKLFF	TGTGCCATCAGTGAGAGTTCCGCGGCTAATGAAAAACTGTTTTTT
.	.	15	TRBV5-8	TRBJ2-7	CASSLYRGGTYEQYF	TGTGCCAGCAGCTTGTACAGGGGGGGAACCTACGAGCAGTACTTC
.	.	20	TRBV13	TRBJ1-5	CASSLDPPWRCFYSNQPQHF	TGTGCCAGCAGCTTAGATCCCCCCTGGCGGTGCTTCTATAGCAATCAGCCCCAGCATTTT
.	TRBD1	15	TRBV18	TRBJ2-3	CASSHDRDLPDTQYF	TGTGCCAGCTCCCACGACAGGGATCTCCCAGATACGCAGTATTTT
few	.	13	TRBV7-2	TRBJ1-2	CASSPDKYYGYTF	TGTGCCAGCAGCCCCGACAAATACTATGGCTACACCTTC
few	.	16	TRBV7-9	TRBJ2-3	CASVISFGGSTDTQYF	TGTGCCAGTGTAATTAGCTTCGGCGGCAGCACAGATACGCAGTATTTT
.	.	12	TRBV11-3	TRBJ2-5	CASSLAGETQYF	TGTGCCAGCAGCTTAGCGGGAGAGACCCAGTACTTC
once	TRBD2	16	TRBV5-1	TRBJ2-3	CASSKGTSETTDTQYF	TGCGCCAGCAGCAAAGGGACTAGCGAGACCACAGATACGCAGTATTTT
once	.	12	TRBV6-1	TRBJ1-2	CASSDNRAGYTF	TGTGCCAGCAGTGACAACAGGGCTGGCTACACCTTC
.	TRBD2	15	TRBV4-2	TRBJ2-1	CASSQDKLAPNEQFF	TGTGCCAGCAGCCAAGATAAACTAGCGCCGAATGAGCAGTTCTTC
.	TRBD1	17	TRBV19	TRBJ2-1	CASSDIRGPTSYNEQFF	TGTGCCAGTAGTGATATCAGGGGGCCCACCTCCTACAATGAGCAGTTCTTC
.	TRBD2	18	TRBV7-2	TRBJ2-3	CASSLFRKTSGWADTQYF	TGTGCCAGCAGCTTATTCCGAAAGACTAGCGGGTGGGCAGATACGCAGTATTTT
.	.	13	TRBV29-1	TRBJ2-7	CSVAASDAYEQYF	TGCAGCGTTGCCGCTAGCGACGCCTACGAGCAGTACTTC
.	TRBD2	17	TRBV10-1	TRBJ2-5	CASSEAPGLRYQETQYF	TGCGCCAGCAGTGAAGCCCCGGGACTAAGGTACCAAGAGACCCAGTACTTC